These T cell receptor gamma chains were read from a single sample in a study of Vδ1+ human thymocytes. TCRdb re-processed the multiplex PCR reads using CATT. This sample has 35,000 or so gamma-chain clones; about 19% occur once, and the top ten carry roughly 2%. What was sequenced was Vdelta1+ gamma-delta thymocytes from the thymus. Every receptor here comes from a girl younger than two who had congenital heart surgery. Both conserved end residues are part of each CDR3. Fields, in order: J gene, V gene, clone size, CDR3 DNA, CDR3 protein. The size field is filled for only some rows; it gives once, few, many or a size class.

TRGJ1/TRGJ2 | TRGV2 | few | TGTGCCACCTGGGACGGGACGAATAAGAAACTCTTT | CATWDGTNKKLF
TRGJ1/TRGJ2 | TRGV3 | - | TGTGCCACCTGGGACAGGCCTGGCAAGAAACTCTTT | CATWDRPGKKLF
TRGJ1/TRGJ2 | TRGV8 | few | TGTGCCACCTGGGAGCTCACGAACTACAAGAAACTCTTT | CATWELTNYKKLF
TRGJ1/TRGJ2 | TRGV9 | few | TGTGCCTTGTGGGAGGCGCCCGATTATTATAAGAAACTCTTT | CALWEAPDYYKKLF
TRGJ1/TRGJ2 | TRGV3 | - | TGTGCCACCTGGGACAGGCCAATGAAGGATGAGAAACTCTTT | CATWDRPMKDEKLF
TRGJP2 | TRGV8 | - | TGTGCCACCTGGGAGGCGAGTAGTGATTGGATCAAGACGTTT | CATWEASSDWIKTF
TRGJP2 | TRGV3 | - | TGTGCCACCTGGGGCCGTAGGAGTAGTGATTGGATCAAGACGTTT | CATWGRRSSDWIKTF
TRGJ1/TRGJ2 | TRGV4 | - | TGTGCCACCTGGGATGGGACTACGAATTATTATAAGAAACTCTTT | CATWDGTTNYYKKLF
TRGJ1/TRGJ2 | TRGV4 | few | TGTGCCACCTGGGATGCCTCAGCGAAGAAACTCTTT | CATWDASAKKLF
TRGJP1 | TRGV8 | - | TGTGCCACCTGGGATAGTTCTCCTACCACTGGTTGGTTCGAGATATTT | CATWDSSPTTGWFEIF
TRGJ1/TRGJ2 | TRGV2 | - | TGTGCCACCTGGGACCCCTATTATTATAAGAAACTCTTT | CATWDPYYYKKLF
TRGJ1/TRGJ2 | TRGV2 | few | TGTGCCACCTGGGACGGTAACCCGAATTATTATAAGAAACTCTTT | CATWDGNPNYYKKLF
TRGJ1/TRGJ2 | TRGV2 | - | TGTGCCACCTGGGACGGGCTAAGGGGGCATAAGAAACTCTTT | CATWDGLRGHKKLF
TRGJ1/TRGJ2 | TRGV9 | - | TGTGCCTTGTGGGAGACCTCCCCTACGGGTTATTATAAGAAACTCTTT | CALWETSPTGYYKKLF
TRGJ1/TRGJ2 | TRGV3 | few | TGTGCCACCTGGGACCGCTCCGTGAATTATTATAAGAAACTCTTT | CATWDRSVNYYKKLF
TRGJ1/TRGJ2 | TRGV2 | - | TGTGCCACCTGGGACGGGCGACAAATTTATAAGAAACTCTTT | CATWDGRQIYKKLF
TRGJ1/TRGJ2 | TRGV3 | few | TGTGCCACCTGGGATCCTCCCCCCCATTATTATAAGAAACTCTTT | CATWDPPPHYYKKLF
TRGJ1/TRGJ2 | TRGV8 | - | TGTGCCACCTGGGATCGGCGTATTTATTATAAGCAACTCTTT | CATWDRRIYYKQLF
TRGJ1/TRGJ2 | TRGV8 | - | TGTGCCACCTGGGATCGATGTTATAAGAAACTCTTT | CATWDRCYKKLF
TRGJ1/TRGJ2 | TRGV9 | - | TGTGCCTTGTGGGAGGTGAGGCGGGGGGGTAAGAAACTCTTT | CALWEVRRGGKKLF
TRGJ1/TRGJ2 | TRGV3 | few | TGTGCCACCTGGGTTACCCGTTATTATAAGAAACTCTTT | CATWVTRYYKKLF
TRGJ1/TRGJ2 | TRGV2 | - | TGTGCCACCTGGGACGGGCACGGTAGGAAACTCTTT | CATWDGHGRKLF
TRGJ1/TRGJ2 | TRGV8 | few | TGTGCCACCTGGGAGAGGGTCTATTATAAGAAACTCTTT | CATWERVYYKKLF
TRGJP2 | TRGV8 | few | TGTGCCACCTGGGATAGTGACCTGACGATCAAGACGTTT | CATWDSDLTIKTF
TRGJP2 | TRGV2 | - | TGTGCCACCTGGGAGAGAAAACTTAGTAGTGATTGGATCAAGACGTTT | CATWERKLSSDWIKTF
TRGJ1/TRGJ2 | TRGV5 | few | TGTGCCACCTGGAGATACTCTCGAGGTTATTATAAGAAACTCTTT | CATWRYSRGYYKKLF
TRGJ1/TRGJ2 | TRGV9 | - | TGTGCCTTGTGGGAGCCTGCGAATTATTATAAGAAACTCTTT | CALWEPANYYKKLF
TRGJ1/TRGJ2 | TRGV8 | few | TGTGCCACCTGGGATGCCTTCTATTATAAGAAACTCTTT | CATWDAFYYKKLF
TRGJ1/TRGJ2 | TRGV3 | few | TGTGCCACCTGGGACAGGCCCACGGATTATAAGAAACTCTTT | CATWDRPTDYKKLF
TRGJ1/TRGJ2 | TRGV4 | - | TGTGCCACCTGGGATGCCCCGTTTTATTATAAGATTCTCTTT | CATWDAPFYYKILF
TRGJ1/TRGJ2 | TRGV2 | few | TGTGCCACCTGGGACGCCCCTAGTTATAAGAAACTCTTT | CATWDAPSYKKLF
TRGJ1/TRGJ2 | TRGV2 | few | TGTGCCACCTGGGATGGAAAACTCTTT | CATWDGKLF
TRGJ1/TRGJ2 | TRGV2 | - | TGTGCCACCTGGGACGGGCCCTTACAGAAACTCTTT | CATWDGPLQKLF
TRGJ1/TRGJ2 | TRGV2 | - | TGTGCCACCTGGGGTGGGGATAAGAAACTCTTT | CATWGGDKKLF
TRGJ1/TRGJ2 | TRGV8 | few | TGTGCCACCTGGGATTTCTTGTATGATAAGAAACTCTTT | CATWDFLYDKKLF
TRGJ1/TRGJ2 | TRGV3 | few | TGTGCCACCTGGGACAGGCGGCGTAATGAGAAACTCTTT | CATWDRRRNEKLF
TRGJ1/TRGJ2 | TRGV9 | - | TGTGCCTTGTGGGAGGTGCGTGCCGGTTATTATAAGAAACTCTTT | CALWEVRAGYYKKLF
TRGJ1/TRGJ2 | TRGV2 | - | TGCGCCACCTGGGACGGGCAACTCTTT | CATWDGQLF
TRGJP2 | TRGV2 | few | TGTGCCACCTGGGACGGGCGAAAGTGGGAGGTAAGAAAAAGTAGTGATTGGATCAAGACGTTT | CATWDGRKWEVRKSSDWIKTF
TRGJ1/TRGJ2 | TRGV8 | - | TGTGCCACCTGGGATAGTAGTTCCGGTGAGAAACTCTTT | CATWDSSSGEKLF
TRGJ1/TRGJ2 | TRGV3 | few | TGTGCCACCTGGGGCAGGAATAAGAAACTCTTT | CATWGRNKKLF
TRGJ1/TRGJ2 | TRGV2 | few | TGTGCCACCTGGGACGGGCGACAGAATTATAAGAAACTCTTT | CATWDGRQNYKKLF
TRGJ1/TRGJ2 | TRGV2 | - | TGTGCCACCTGGGACGGGCGGAAGAATTATAAGAAACTCTTT | CATWDGRKNYKKLF
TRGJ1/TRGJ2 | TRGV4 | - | TGTGCCACCTGGGATGAACCGTATTATAAGAAACTCTTT | CATWDEPYYKKLF
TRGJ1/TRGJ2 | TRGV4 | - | TGTGCCACCTGGGACGCCAGGTTGAAACTCTTT | CATWDARLKLF
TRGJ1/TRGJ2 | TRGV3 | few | TGTGCCACCTGGGACGGGGCATATTATAAGAAACTCTTT | CATWDGAYYKKLF
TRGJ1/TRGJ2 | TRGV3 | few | TGTGCCACCTGGGTAGCCCTTAAGAAACTCTTT | CATWVALKKLF
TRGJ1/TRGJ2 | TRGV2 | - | TGTGCCACCTGGGAATGGTATTATAAGAAACTCTTT | CATWEWYYKKLF
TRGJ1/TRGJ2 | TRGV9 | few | TGTGCCTTGTGGGAGACAGGCAAGAAACTCTTT | CALWETGKKLF
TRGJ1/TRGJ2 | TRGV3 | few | TGTGCCACCTGGGACAGTTCCTTTTATTATAAGAAACTCTTT | CATWDSSFYYKKLF
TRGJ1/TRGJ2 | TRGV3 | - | TGCGCCACCTGGGACAGGCCGTGTCTACTCTTT | CATWDRPCLLF
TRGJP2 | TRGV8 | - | TGTGCCACCTGGGATATAGCGAGTGATTGGATCAAGACGTTT | CATWDIASDWIKTF
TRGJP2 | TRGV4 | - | TGTGCCACCTGGGGCTGGAGTGATTGGATCAAGACGTTT | CATWGWSDWIKTF